The TCR beta chain under discussion was sequenced for a study of identical twins. This clonotype was recorded many times. TCRdb passed the 5' RACE reads through MiXCR, listing each CDR3 protein once. The sample contains nearly 650,000 distinct CDR3 sequences, 7.1% of which appear only once. The CDR3 has 16 residues. V lost 3 bases to trimming and J lost 2 bases; unmatched junction nucleotides: 8. CDR1 is KGHDR, CDR2 SFDVKD, per germline. These same records also appear under a second study, on yellow fever vaccine responses in identical twins.

This TCR derives from a woman under 30 in good health. The sample consisted of PBMCs. This chain connects TRBV24-1 to TRBJ1-2; the match to TRBD1 covers 7 bases. The CDR3 DNA follows: TGTGCCACCAGTGATCCAGCGACAGGGTTAAACTATGGCTACACCTTC. Its protein is CATSDPATGLNYGYTF.